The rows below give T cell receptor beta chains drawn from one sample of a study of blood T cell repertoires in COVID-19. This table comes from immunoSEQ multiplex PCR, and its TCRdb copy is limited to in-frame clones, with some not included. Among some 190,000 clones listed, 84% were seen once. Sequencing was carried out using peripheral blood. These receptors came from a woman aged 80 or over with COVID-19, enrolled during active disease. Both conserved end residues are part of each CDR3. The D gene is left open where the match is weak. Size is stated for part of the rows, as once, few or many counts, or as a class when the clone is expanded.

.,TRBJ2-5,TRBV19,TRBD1,TGTGCCAGTAGTGCTCTACAGGGGTTGGTGGAAGAGACCCAGTACTTC,CASSALQGLVEETQYF
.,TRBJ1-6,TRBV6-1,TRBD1,TGTGCCAGCAGTGTTCAGGGGGCATCCTATAATTCACCCCTCCACTTT,CASSVQGASYNSPLHF
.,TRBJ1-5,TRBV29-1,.,TGCAGCGTTGGAGACCAGATCCAGCCCCAGCATTTT,CSVGDQIQPQHF
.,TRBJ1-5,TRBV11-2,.,TGTGCCAGCAGCCCCTCAGGGGGCAATCAGCCCCAGCATTTT,CASSPSGGNQPQHF
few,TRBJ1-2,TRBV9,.,TGTGCCAGCAGCGAGGGACACCACCTAAACTATGGCTACACCTTC,CASSEGHHLNYGYTF
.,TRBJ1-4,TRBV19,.,TGTGCCAGTAGTGCGGTCACGGGGGGCCTTGAAAAACTGTTTTTT,CASSAVTGGLEKLFF
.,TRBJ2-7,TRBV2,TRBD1,TGTGCCAGCAGTAGGGACAGGACCTACGAGCAGTACTTC,CASSRDRTYEQYF
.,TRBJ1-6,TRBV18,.,TGTGCCAGCTCACCAGGAGAGACAGGAGGATCACCCCTCCACTTT,CASSPGETGGSPLHF
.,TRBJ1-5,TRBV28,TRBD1,TGTGCCAGCAGTTTAGCTACAGGGGGCAATCAGCCCCAGCATTTT,CASSLATGGNQPQHF
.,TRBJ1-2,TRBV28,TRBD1,TGTGCCAGCAGTTTTCCAGGGGGCTATGGCTACACCTTC,CASSFPGGYGYTF
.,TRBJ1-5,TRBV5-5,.,TGTGCCAGCAGCCCTAGTATGTCCAATCAGCCCCAGCATTTT,CASSPSMSNQPQHF
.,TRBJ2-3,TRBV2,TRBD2,TGTGCCAGCAAGGGTACTAGCGGGGGCGATACGCAGTATTTT,CASKGTSGGDTQYF
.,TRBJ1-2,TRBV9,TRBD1,TGTGCCAGCAGGAAAGGGACAGAGGATGGCTACACCTTC,CASRKGTEDGYTF
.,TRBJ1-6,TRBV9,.,TGTGCCAGCAGCGCCTTCGGTTCACCCCTCCACTTT,CASSAFGSPLHF
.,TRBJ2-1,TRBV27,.,TGTGCCAGCAGGAGACCGAGGAGTAGAGACAATGAGCAGTTCTTC,CASRRPRSRDNEQFF
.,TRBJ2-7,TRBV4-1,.,TGCGCCAGCAGCCAAGTTTCCGGGGGCTACGAGCAGTACTTC,CASSQVSGGYEQYF
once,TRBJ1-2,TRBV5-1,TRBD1,TGCGCCAGCAGCTTGGCGGGACAGGGGGCGCCTTATGGCTACACCTTC,CASSLAGQGAPYGYTF
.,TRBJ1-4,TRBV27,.,TGTGCCAGCAGGACAGTTGCAACTAATGAAAAACTGTTTTTT,CASRTVATNEKLFF
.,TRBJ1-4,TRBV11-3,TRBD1,TGTGCCAGCAGACCTCCTTCGGGACAGGGTACCTTTGGATTCTTT,CASRPPSGQGTFGFF
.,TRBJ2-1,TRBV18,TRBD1,TGTGCCAGCTCACCCGGGACAGGCTCCAATGAGCAGTTCTTC,CASSPGTGSNEQFF
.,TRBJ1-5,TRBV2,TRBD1,TGTGCCAGCAGGACAGGGGGAGGACAGCCCCAGCATTTT,CASRTGGGQPQHF
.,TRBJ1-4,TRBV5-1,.,TGCGCCAGCGGACCGGGAGCTAATAATGAAAAACTGTTTTTT,CASGPGANNEKLFF
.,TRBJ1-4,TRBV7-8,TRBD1,TGTGCCAGCAGCTACTCGGGACAGGGGTATGAAAAACTGTTTTTT,CASSYSGQGYEKLFF
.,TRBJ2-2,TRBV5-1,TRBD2,TGCGCCAGCAGGGGGACTAGCGGGGACACCGGGGAGCTGTTTTTT,CASRGTSGDTGELFF
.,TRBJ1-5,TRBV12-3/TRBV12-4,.,TGTGCCAGCAGGGACAGCCCTTATCAGCCCCAGCATTTT,CASRDSPYQPQHF
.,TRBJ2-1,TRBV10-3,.,TGTGCCATCAGTTTGTCGCGGGGGCCCGGCAATGAGCAGTTCTTC,CAISLSRGPGNEQFF